This is a list of T cell receptor beta chains from one sample in a study of control samples from healthy donors and cancer patients. Produced via immunoSEQ multiplex PCR; TCRdb's table is partial and in-frame only. The sample records fewer than 85,000 clones, about 88% being singletons. Source material: blood. The receptors were sampled from a man in his fifties in good health. CDR3s include the opening cysteine and the closing phenylalanine or tryptophan. The D gene is left open where the match is weak. The size entry is marked missing in some rows and otherwise reads once, few, many or a size class.

abundance: .
j_gene: TRBJ1-1
d_gene: .
v_gene: TRBV3-1/TRBV3-2
CDR3nt: TGTGCCAGCAGAGGATCCGGCCGAGGAACTGAAGCTTTCTTT
CDR3aa: CASRGSGRGTEAFF

abundance: .
j_gene: TRBJ2-7
d_gene: TRBD1
v_gene: TRBV7-3
CDR3nt: TGTGCCAGCAGCCGCGGTGTGGGGACAGGGAGAATCCTACACGAGCAGTACTTC
CDR3aa: CASSRGVGTGRILHEQYF

abundance: .
j_gene: TRBJ2-3
d_gene: .
v_gene: TRBV5-4
CDR3nt: TGTGCCAGCAGCTTGTCTAATTCAGATACGCAGTATTTT
CDR3aa: CASSLSNSDTQYF

abundance: .
j_gene: TRBJ2-2
d_gene: .
v_gene: TRBV5-1
CDR3nt: TGCGCCAGCAGCCTAATCCCCCAGTTAAACACCGGGGAGCTGTTTTTT
CDR3aa: CASSLIPQLNTGELFF

abundance: .
j_gene: TRBJ1-3
d_gene: .
v_gene: TRBV4-2
CDR3nt: TGTGCCAGCAGCCCCCCCGGGGGAAACACCATATATTTT
CDR3aa: CASSPPGGNTIYF

abundance: .
j_gene: TRBJ1-2
d_gene: .
v_gene: TRBV19
CDR3nt: TGTGCCAGTAGTATTACATCTAACTATGGCTACACCTTC
CDR3aa: CASSITSNYGYTF

abundance: .
j_gene: TRBJ2-2
d_gene: .
v_gene: TRBV7-2
CDR3nt: TGTGCCAGCAGCCCAAGGGGTTTGAGGGGGACCGGGGAGCTGTTTTTT
CDR3aa: CASSPRGLRGTGELFF

abundance: .
j_gene: TRBJ2-5
d_gene: TRBD2
v_gene: TRBV5-5
CDR3nt: TGTGCCAGCAGCGGGCTAGCGGGGGGGCCGGAGACCCAGTACTTC
CDR3aa: CASSGLAGGPETQYF

abundance: .
j_gene: TRBJ1-3
d_gene: .
v_gene: TRBV4-2
CDR3nt: TGTGCCAGCAGCCCCCTCGGGGTAGCTGGAAACACCATATATTTT
CDR3aa: CASSPLGVAGNTIYF

abundance: .
j_gene: TRBJ1-2
d_gene: .
v_gene: TRBV2
CDR3nt: TGTGCCAGCAGTGACAGGAGCTATGGCTACACCTTC
CDR3aa: CASSDRSYGYTF

abundance: .
j_gene: TRBJ1-1
d_gene: TRBD1
v_gene: TRBV19
CDR3nt: TGTGCCAGTAGTACCGGGACAGGGAACACTGAAGCTTTCTTT
CDR3aa: CASSTGTGNTEAFF

abundance: .
j_gene: TRBJ1-2
d_gene: .
v_gene: TRBV6-5
CDR3nt: TGTGCCAGCAGTTACATCGGCGCAGAGTCTAGTGGCTACACCTTC
CDR3aa: CASSYIGAESSGYTF

abundance: few
j_gene: TRBJ1-1
d_gene: TRBD1
v_gene: TRBV4-3
CDR3nt: TGCGCCAGCAGCCAAGATGTGGGTTTGACGACAGGGAGAACTGAAGCTTTCTTT
CDR3aa: CASSQDVGLTTGRTEAFF

abundance: few
j_gene: TRBJ1-6
d_gene: .
v_gene: TRBV9
CDR3nt: TGTGCCAGCAGCGTAGGACAGCCCAATTCACCCCTCCACTTT
CDR3aa: CASSVGQPNSPLHF